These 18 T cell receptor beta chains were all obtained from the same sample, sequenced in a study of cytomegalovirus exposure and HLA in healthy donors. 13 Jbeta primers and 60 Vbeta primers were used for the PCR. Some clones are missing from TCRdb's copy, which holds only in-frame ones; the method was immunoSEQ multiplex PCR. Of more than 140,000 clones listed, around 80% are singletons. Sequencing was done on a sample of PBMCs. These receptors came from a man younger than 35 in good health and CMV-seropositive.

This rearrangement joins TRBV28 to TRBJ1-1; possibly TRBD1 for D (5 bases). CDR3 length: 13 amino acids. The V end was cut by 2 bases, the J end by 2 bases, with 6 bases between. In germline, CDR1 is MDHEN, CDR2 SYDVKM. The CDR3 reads CASSLRGNTEAFF. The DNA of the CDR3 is TGTGCCAGCAGTTTAAGGGGAAACACTGAAGCTTTCTTT.

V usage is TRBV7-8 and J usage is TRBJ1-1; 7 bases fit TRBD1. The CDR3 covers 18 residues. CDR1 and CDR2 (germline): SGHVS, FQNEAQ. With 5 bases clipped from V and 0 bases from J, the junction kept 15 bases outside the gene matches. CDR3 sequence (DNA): TGTGCCAGCAGCCTTTTCCCGACAGGGAGTCGGGTGAACACTGAAGCTTTCTTT. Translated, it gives CASSLFPTGSRVNTEAFF.

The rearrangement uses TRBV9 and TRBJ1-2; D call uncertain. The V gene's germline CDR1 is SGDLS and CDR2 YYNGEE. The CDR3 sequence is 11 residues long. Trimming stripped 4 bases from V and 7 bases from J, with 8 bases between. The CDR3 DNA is TGTGCCAGCAGCACACACGCTGGCTACACCTTC. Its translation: CASSTHAGYTF.

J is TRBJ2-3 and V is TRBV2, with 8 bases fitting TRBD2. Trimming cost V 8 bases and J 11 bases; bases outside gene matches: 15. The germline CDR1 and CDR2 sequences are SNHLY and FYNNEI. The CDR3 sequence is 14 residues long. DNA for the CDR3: TGTGCCAGCGTACTAGCGGTTCCTCCTGGAGGGCAGTATTTT. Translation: CASVLAVPPGGQYF.

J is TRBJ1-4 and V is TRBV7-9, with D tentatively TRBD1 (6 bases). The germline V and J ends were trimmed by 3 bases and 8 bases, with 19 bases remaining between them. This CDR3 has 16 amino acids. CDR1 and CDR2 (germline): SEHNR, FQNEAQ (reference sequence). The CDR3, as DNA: TGTGCCAGCAGCTTCGTCCTAGGGGGAAAGGACGAAAAACTGTTTTTT. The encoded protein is CASSFVLGGKDEKLFF.

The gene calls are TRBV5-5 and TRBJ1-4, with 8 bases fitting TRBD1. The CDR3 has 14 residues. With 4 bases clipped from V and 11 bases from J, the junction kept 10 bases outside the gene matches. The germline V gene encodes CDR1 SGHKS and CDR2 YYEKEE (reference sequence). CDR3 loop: CASSEIPGQVKLFF. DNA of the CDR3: TGTGCCAGCAGCGAAATACCGGGACAGGTTAAACTGTTTTTT.

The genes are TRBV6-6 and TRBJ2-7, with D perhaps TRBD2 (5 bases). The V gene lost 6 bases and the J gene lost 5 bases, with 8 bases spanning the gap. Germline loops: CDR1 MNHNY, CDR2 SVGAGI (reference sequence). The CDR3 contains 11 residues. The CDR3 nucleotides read TGTGCCAGCAGGAAGGGAGACGAGCAGTACTTC. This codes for CASRKGDEQYF.

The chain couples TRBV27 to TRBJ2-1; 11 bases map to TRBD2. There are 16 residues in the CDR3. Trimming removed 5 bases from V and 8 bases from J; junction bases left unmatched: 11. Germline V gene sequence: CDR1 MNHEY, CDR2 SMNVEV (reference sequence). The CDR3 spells CASSPLLAGERDEQFF. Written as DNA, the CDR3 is TGTGCCAGCAGTCCGCTACTAGCGGGAGAAAGGGATGAGCAGTTCTTC.

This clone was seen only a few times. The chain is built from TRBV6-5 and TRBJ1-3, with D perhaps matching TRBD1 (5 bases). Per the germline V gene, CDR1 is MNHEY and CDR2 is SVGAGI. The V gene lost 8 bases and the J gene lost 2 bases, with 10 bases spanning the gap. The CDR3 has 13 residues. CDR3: CASGTGTGNTIYF. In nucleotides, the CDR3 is TGTGCCAGCGGCACAGGAACTGGAAACACCATATATTTT.

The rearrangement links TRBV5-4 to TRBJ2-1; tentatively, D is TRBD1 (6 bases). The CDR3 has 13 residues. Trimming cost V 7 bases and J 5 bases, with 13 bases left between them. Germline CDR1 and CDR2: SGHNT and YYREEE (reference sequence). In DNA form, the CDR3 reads TGTGCCAGCGGATGGGACACCGACAATGAGCAGTTCTTC. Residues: CASGWDTDNEQFF.

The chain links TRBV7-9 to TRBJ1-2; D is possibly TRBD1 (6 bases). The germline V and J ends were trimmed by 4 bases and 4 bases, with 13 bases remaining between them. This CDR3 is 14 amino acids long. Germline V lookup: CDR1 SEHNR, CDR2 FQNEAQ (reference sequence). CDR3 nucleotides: TGTGCCAGCAGCTGGCCGACAGGTAGCTATGGCTACACCTTC. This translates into CASSWPTGSYGYTF.

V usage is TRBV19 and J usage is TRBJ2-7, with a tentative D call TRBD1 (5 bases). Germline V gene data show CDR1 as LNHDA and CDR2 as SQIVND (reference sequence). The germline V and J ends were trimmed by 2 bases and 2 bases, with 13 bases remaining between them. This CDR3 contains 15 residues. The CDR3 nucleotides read TGTGCCAGTAGTATATCAACAGGCGATGCCTACGAGCAGTACTTC. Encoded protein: CASSISTGDAYEQYF.

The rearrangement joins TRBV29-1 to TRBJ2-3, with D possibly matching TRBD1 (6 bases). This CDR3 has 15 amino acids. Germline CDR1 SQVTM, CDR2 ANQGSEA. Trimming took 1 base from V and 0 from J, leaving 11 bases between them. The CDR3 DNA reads TGCAGCGTTGAAGGGGACACCCATAGCACAGATACGCAGTATTTT. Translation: CSVEGDTHSTDTQYF.

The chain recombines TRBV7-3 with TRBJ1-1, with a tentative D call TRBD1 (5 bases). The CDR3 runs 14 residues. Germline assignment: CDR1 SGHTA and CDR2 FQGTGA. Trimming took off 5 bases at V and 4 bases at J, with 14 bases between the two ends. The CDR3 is CASSPQGPGTEAFF. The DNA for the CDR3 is TGTGCCAGCAGCCCCCAGGGTCCGGGCACTGAAGCTTTCTTT.

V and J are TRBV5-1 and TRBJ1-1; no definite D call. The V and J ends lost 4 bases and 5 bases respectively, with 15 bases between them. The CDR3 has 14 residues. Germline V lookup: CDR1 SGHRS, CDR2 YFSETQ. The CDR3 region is CASSGSARGTEAFF. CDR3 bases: TGCGCCAGCAGCGGTTCGGCGAGAGGGACTGAAGCTTTCTTT.

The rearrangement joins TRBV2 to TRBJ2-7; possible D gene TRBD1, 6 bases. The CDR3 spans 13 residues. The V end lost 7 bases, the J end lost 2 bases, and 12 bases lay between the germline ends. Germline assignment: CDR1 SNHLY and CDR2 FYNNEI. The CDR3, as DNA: TGTGCCAGCACCAACAGACAGGCCTACGAGCAGTACTTC. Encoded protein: CASTNRQAYEQYF.

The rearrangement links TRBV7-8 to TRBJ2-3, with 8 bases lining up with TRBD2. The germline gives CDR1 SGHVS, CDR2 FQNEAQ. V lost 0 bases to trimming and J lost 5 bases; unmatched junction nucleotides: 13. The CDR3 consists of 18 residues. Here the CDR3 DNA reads TGTGCCAGCAGCTTAGCGAGGGCTAGCGGGCACTTTGAAGATACGCAGTATTTT. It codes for CASSLARASGHFEDTQYF.

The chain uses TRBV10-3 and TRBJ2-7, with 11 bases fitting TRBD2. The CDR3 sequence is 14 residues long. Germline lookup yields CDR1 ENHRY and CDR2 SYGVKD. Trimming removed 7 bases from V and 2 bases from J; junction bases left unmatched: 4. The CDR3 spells CAIKGTSGTYEQYF. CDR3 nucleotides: TGTGCCATCAAGGGGACTAGCGGCACCTACGAGCAGTACTTC.